This T cell receptor beta chain was recorded in a study of cytomegalovirus exposure and HLA in healthy donors. The overall study: An earlier analysis found roughly 110 million unique TCR beta sequences from around 180 million T cells.

General study points: Another analysis was done later, and it associated approximately 18,000 TCR beta sequences with HLA alleles at 0.05 false discovery rate.

Concerning this clone: Its specificity is not known.

Primers for the PCR totalled 60 Vbeta and 13 Jbeta. Assay used: immunoSEQ multiplex PCR; TCRdb lists only in-frame clones, some missing. This sample has some 180,000 clones, with roughly a tenth found just once. The CDR3 consists of 16 residues. The chain carries TRBV1 and TRBJ2-7; no DNA check was done on the table's D call, TRBD2. TRBV1 is a pseudogene locus. The clonotype was recovered from a woman in her twenties or thirties in good health and CMV-seropositive. The specimen sequenced was PBMCs. The CDR3 protein is CTSSRPRGGGGGEQYF. The DNA of the CDR3 is TGCACCAGCAGCCGGCCTCGAGGGGGAGGGGGAGGCGAGCAGTACTTC.